This TCR beta chain appears in the sequencing data of a study of cytomegalovirus exposure and HLA in healthy donors. Healthy individuals who donated bone marrow served as the donors. Germline V CDR1 and CDR2: SEHNR, FQNEAQ (reference sequence). This CDR3 has 16 amino acids. The junction had 10 bases not matched to a gene; V was cut back by 1 base and J by 5 bases. Study outcomes and limitations: The study flagged about 150 TCR beta chains as cytomegalovirus-associated. Prior analysis indicated that the majority of TCR beta V segments exhibited productivity approximately 87% or approximately 30% of the time. Most CMV-associated TCR beta chains were later found to appear HLA-restricted.

On this clone: The antigen is unknown.

This PCR relied on a set of 60 Vbeta primers and 13 Jbeta primers. TCRdb's table, derived via immunoSEQ multiplex PCR, lists solely in-frame clones and lacks some. The sample shows 98,000 or so clones, around 80% of them seen only once. Sequenced: PBMCs. This TCR came from a woman aged 18-35 years in good health and CMV-seropositive. V is TRBV7-9 and J is TRBJ2-5; the match to TRBD2 covers 7 bases. CDR3 nucleotide sequence: TGTGCCAGCAGCTTAGGGGGAGCTAGCGGTTGGGAGACCCAGTACTTC. Its protein product is CASSLGGASGWETQYF.